These T cell receptor beta chains were read from a single sample in a study of identical twins. Using its own MiXCR run on the 5' RACE reads, TCRdb lists one record per CDR3 protein. The sample has about 520,000 distinct CDR3 sequences, approximately 22% seen once; the top ten hold about 0.93%. These same data were also listed under a study on T cells expressing NK-cell markers.

The sequencing input was CD4+ T cells sorted from blood. These receptors were taken from a woman between 18 and 29 years old in good health. The CDR3 runs from the conserved cysteine through the conserved F or W. The D gene is left open where the match is weak. The size field is filled for only some rows; it gives once, few, many or a size class.

v_call	j_call	d_call	clone_size	cdr3_aa	cdr3_nt
TRBV5-1	TRBJ2-1	-	-	CASSLVVPGVGNEQFF	TGCGCCAGCAGCTTGGTAGTACCAGGGGTTGGCAATGAGCAGTTCTTC
TRBV20-1	TRBJ2-1	TRBD2	-	CSARGRGGRLGTYNEQFF	TGCAGTGCTCGCGGACGGGGGGGCCGGTTGGGCACCTACAATGAGCAGTTCTTC
TRBV15	TRBJ2-7	TRBD1	-	CATSTRTGGSYEQYF	TGTGCCACCAGCACTAGGACAGGGGGATCCTACGAGCAGTACTTC
TRBV2	TRBJ2-5	-	-	CASSDTRETQYF	TGTGCCAGCAGTGACACGAGAGAGACCCAGTACTTC
TRBV24-1	TRBJ2-1	TRBD1	-	CATSPGGQAYNEQFF	TGTGCCACCAGCCCCGGTGGACAGGCGTACAATGAGCAGTTCTTC
TRBV9	TRBJ2-1	-	few	CASSVGTEGYNEQFF	TGTGCCAGCAGCGTAGGGACTGAGGGGTACAATGAGCAGTTCTTC
TRBV20-1	TRBJ1-5	-	few	CSARKGYSNQPQHF	TGCAGTGCCCGAAAGGGATATAGCAATCAGCCCCAGCATTTT
TRBV7-2	TRBJ2-3	TRBD2	-	CASSQRLAGNTQYF	TGTGCCAGCAGCCAAAGACTAGCGGGGAATACGCAGTATTTT
TRBV5-1	TRBJ2-3	-	-	CASSLAPGEGDTQYF	TGCGCCAGCAGCTTGGCGCCAGGGGAGGGAGATACGCAGTATTTT
TRBV7-2	TRBJ1-1	-	-	CASSSQTRDAEAFF	TGTGCCAGCAGCTCCCAAACTCGGGACGCTGAAGCTTTCTTT
TRBV3-1	TRBJ1-6	TRBD1	few	CASSQWVGTDNSPLHF	TGTGCCAGCAGCCAATGGGTAGGGACAGATAATTCACCCCTCCACTTT
TRBV30	TRBJ2-5	TRBD1	-	CAWSAQGVETQYF	TGTGCCTGGAGTGCACAGGGGGTAGAGACCCAGTACTTC
TRBV12-3/TRBV12-4	TRBJ2-7	-	-	CASSLALFAPGQYF	TGTGCCAGCAGTTTAGCGCTTTTTGCGCCCGGGCAGTACTTC
TRBV20-1	TRBJ2-3	TRBD2	-	CSARGPGLAGGPDTQYF	TGCAGTGCTAGAGGTCCGGGACTAGCGGGGGGGCCAGATACGCAGTATTTT
TRBV6-5	TRBJ1-2	TRBD1	few	CASSYGGTGTRSTF	TGTGCCAGCAGTTACGGAGGGACAGGGACGAGGTCCACCTTC
TRBV6-1	TRBJ1-2	-	few	CASTSTIKGGYTF	TGTGCCAGCACCTCGACCATAAAGGGTGGCTACACCTTC
TRBV5-1	TRBJ2-7	-	-	CASSLVGPWEQYF	TGCGCCAGCAGCTTGGTCGGTCCGTGGGAGCAGTACTTC
TRBV18	TRBJ1-1	TRBD1	-	CASSQGTEEAFF	TGTGCCAGCTCACAGGGGACAGAGGAAGCTTTCTTT
TRBV5-5	TRBJ1-1	-	-	CASIGGGGFSNEAFF	TGTGCCAGCATCGGAGGAGGGGGATTTTCTAATGAAGCTTTCTTT
TRBV5-5	TRBJ2-7	-	many	CASRPDRFISYEQYF	TGTGCCAGCAGACCAGACAGGTTCATCTCCTACGAGCAGTACTTC
TRBV3-1	TRBJ1-4	-	-	CASSQVTDLSEKLFF	TGTGCCAGCAGCCAAGTGACAGATCTAAGTGAAAAACTGTTTTTT
TRBV20-1	TRBJ2-1	TRBD2	-	CSATYNGLSGSVGREQFF	TGCAGTGCTACTTATAACGGACTGAGCGGGAGTGTGGGTAGGGAGCAGTTCTTC